A single sample is the source of the 17 T cell receptor beta chains below, sequenced in a study of post-analysis software for immune sequencing data. TCR beta cDNA libraries had unique molecular identifiers. TCRdb recomputed calls from the PCR reads with MiXCR, one row per CDR3 protein. The table shows a few hundred thousand distinct CDR3 sequences, with approximately 34% occurring only once. These receptors' targets are unknown. Whole-study findings and limits: Patients had higher frequencies than controls of about 5 TRBV segments, including TRBV5-6, TRBV5-1 and TRBV20-1.

What was sequenced was blood. These receptors were collected from a girl aged 10 to 17 with multiple sclerosis.

As concerns this clonotype: A read error may explain this, as a much larger clone is one base away. The chain joins TRBV6-5 to TRBJ2-1; TRBD1 or TRBD2 may be the D gene (5 bases each). The CDR3 length is 16 residues. V was cut by 5 bases and J by 8 bases, with 22 bases left in between. Germline lookup yields CDR1 MNHEY and CDR2 SVGAGI. In nucleotides, the CDR3 is TGTGCCAGCAGTCCTGAGAGCGGACCGGGGCATGATGAGCAGTTCTTC. Protein: CASSPESGPGHDEQFF.

This rearrangement joins TRBV28 to TRBJ1-2; no definite D call. V dropped 7 bases and J dropped 0 bases, with 9 bases sitting between them. The CDR3 covers 13 residues. CDR1 and CDR2 (germline): MDHEN, SYDVKM. In DNA form, the CDR3 reads TGTGCCAGCACCCTTCCTTCTAACTATGGCTACACCTTC. Translation: CASTLPSNYGYTF.

This clonotype was counted between two and nine times. The CDR3 DNA reads TGTGCCAGCAGCCAAGGCCAGGGACATTCACCCCTCCACTTT. This sequence encodes CASSQGQGHSPLHF. The rearrangement uses TRBV3-1 and TRBJ1-6; a weak D match, TRBD1 (5 bases). The CDR3 consists of 14 residues. Looked up from germline, CDR1 is LGHDT and CDR2 is YNNKEL (reference sequence). V lost 1 base and J 8 bases, leaving 9 bases between the germline ends.

This clonotype occurred once. The chain is built from TRBV28 and TRBJ2-4, with D perhaps matching TRBD1 or TRBD2 (6 bases each). The CDR3 runs 16 residues. Per the germline V gene, CDR1 is MDHEN and CDR2 is SYDVKM. V shed 5 bases and J shed 0 bases, with 14 bases lying between them. The CDR3 bases are TGTGCCAGCAGTAATAGGGGGGAACTAGCCAAAAACATTCAGTACTTC. Its protein product is CASSNRGELAKNIQYF.

On this clonotype: A much larger clone differs by one base, so this may be a read error. This chain joins TRBV7-8 and TRBJ2-1; 8 nucleotides agree with TRBD2. V trimming: 3 bases; J trimming: 3 bases; junction bases outside the gene matches: 1. The CDR3 covers 14 residues. Germline values: CDR1 SGHVS, CDR2 FQNEAQ. The CDR3 is CASSFTSGYNEQFF. The CDR3 DNA sequence: TGTGCCAGCAGCTTCACTAGCGGCTACAATGAGCAGTTCTTC. The complete variable domain, with remaining parts taken from reference TRBV7-8 and TRBJ2-1, reads GAGVSQSPRYKVAKRGQDVALRCDPISGHVSLFWYQQALGQGPEFLTYFQNEAQLDKSGLPSDRFFAERPEGSVSTLKIQRTQQEDSAVYLCASSFTSGYNEQFFGPGTRLTVL.

This clonotype appeared many times. CDR3 sequence (DNA): TGTGCCAGCAGTTACTCGTCAGGGCTGGGGGAGACCCAGTACTTC. Protein: CASSYSSGLGETQYF. The genes are TRBV6-5 and TRBJ2-5; a weak D match, TRBD1 (5 bases). The V gene lost 0 bases and the J gene lost 5 bases, with 13 bases spanning the gap. The CDR3 runs 15 residues. Germline V lookup: CDR1 MNHEY, CDR2 SVGAGI.

This clonotype was counted ten times or more. The rearrangement uses TRBV12-3 or TRBV12-4 and TRBJ2-1, with unresolved D. There are 10 residues in the CDR3. V dropped 6 bases and J dropped 6 bases, with 3 bases sitting between them. CDR3 nucleotides: TGTGCCAGCAGCTTCAATGAGCAGTTCTTC. Protein: CASSFNEQFF.

Comments on this clonotype: This may be a read error: a much more frequent sequence differs by one nucleotide. The genes are TRBV29-1 and TRBJ2-3; tentatively, D is TRBD1 (5 bases). The germline V gene encodes CDR1 SQVTM and CDR2 ANQGSEA. Trimming cost V 6 bases and J 5 bases, with 12 bases left between them. The CDR3 runs to 12 residues. The CDR3 loop reads CSVDIGIDTQYF. CDR3 coding DNA: TGCAGCGTGGACATCGGCATAGATACGCAGTATTTT.

Turning to this clonotype: A read error is possible here, since a much larger clone lies one base away. The chain joins TRBV15 to TRBJ1-4, with TRBD1 matching 8 bases. The CDR3 contains 15 residues. Germline V gene sequence: CDR1 LNHNV, CDR2 YYDKDF (reference sequence). This CDR3 is CATSRGSGGDERLFF. In nucleotides, the CDR3 is TGTGCCACCAGCAGAGGATCAGGGGGCGATGAAAGACTGTTTTTT. The full variable domain, completed using reference TRBV15 and TRBJ1-4, is DAMVIQNPRYQVTQFGKPVTLSCSQTLNHNVMYWYQQKSSQAPKLLFHYYDKDFNNEADTPDNFQSRRPNTSFCFLDIRSPGLGDTAMYLCATSRGSGGDERLFFGSGTQLSVL.

This clonotype was counted only a few times. The V and J genes are TRBV12-3 or TRBV12-4 and TRBJ1-5; possibly TRBD1 for D (5 bases). This CDR3 is built from 15 residues. Between the trimmed V and J ends, which lost 1 base and 6 bases, there was a span of 13 bases. CDR3 nucleotides: TGTGCCAGCAGTTTAGGGACATGGGAAACTCAGCCCCAGCATTTT. Its translation: CASSLGTWETQPQHF.

This clonotype was counted a few times. This may be a read error, as it is one base from a much larger clone. This chain connects TRBV4-1 to TRBJ2-5; D tentatively fits TRBD1 or TRBD2 (5 bases each). The CDR3 is 16 amino acids. Germline values: CDR1 MGHRA, CDR2 YSYEKL. V was trimmed by 0 bases and J by 9 bases, leaving 20 bases between them. CDR3 DNA: TGCGCCAGCAGCCAAGATAAGCAGGGAAGATCGGAGGCCCAGTACTTC. The encoded protein is CASSQDKQGRSEAQYF.

A word on this clonotype: With a much larger clone just one base away, this may be a read error. This chain joins TRBV24-1 and TRBJ2-7; 8 nucleotides agree with TRBD1. Germline CDR1 reads KGHDR; CDR2 reads SFDVKD. With V trimmed by 5 bases and J by 7 bases, 12 bases remained unmatched. There are 15 residues in the CDR3. CDR3 sequence reads: CATSGDRGSYNEQYF. DNA of the CDR3: TGTGCCACCAGTGGAGACAGGGGTAGCTACAATGAGCAGTACTTC.

Concerning this clonotype itself: One end of the junction fails to match germline, which may point to a read error. The genes are TRBV4-1 and TRBJ2-3, with D possibly TRBD1 on 5 matching bases. Germline-derived CDR1 and CDR2 are MGHRA and YSYEKL. The CDR3 length is 12 residues. CDR3 protein: CAGSQDSDTQYF. In DNA form, the CDR3 reads TGCGCCGGCAGCCAAGACAGCGATACGCAGTATTTT.

This clonotype was found many times. The gene calls are TRBV7-2 and TRBJ2-7; 10 bases match TRBD2. CDR1 is SGHTA and CDR2 is FQGNSA in the germline V gene. This CDR3 comprises 13 residues. V lost 4 bases to trimming and J lost 3 bases; unmatched junction nucleotides: 0. The CDR3 loop is CASSWTSGYEQYF. In DNA, the CDR3 is TGTGCCAGCAGCTGGACTAGCGGCTACGAGCAGTACTTC. Complete variable domain (other parts from reference TRBV7-2 and TRBJ2-7): GAGVSQSPSNKVTEKGKDVELRCDPISGHTALYWYRQSLGQGLEFLIYFQGNSAPDKSGLPSDRFSAERTGGSVSTLTIQRTQQEDSAVYLCASSWTSGYEQYFGPGTRLTVT.

The V and J genes are TRBV7-2 and TRBJ2-3; no clear D gene. CDR1 and CDR2 from the germline V gene are SGHTA and FQGNSA. This CDR3 region has 13 residues. V was pared by 4 bases and J by 1 base, with 6 bases between. The CDR3 region is CASSYYGTDTQYF. The CDR3 DNA follows: TGTGCCAGCAGCTACTACGGCACAGATACGCAGTATTTT.

The chain uses TRBV12-3 or TRBV12-4 and TRBJ2-5, with D perhaps TRBD1 (5 bases). The assigned J gene may be wrong: the sequence end matches TRBJ2-7 better. The CDR3 loop spans 12 amino acids. CDR3 nucleotides: TGTGCCAGCAGCACCGACAGTTACGAGCAGTACTTC. Translation: CASSTDSYEQYF.

Of note for this clonotype: This sequence may be a read error, since a much larger clone differs from it by one base. The rearrangement links TRBV24-1 to TRBJ2-3; TRBD2 might be the D (6 bases). V was clipped by 4 bases and J by 6 bases, with 13 bases between them. Germline V gene sequence: CDR1 KGHDR, CDR2 SFDVKD. This CDR3 has 14 residues. CDR3 sequence (DNA): TGTGCCACCAGTGAGACCACTAGCTGGGATACGCAGTATTTT. It codes for CATSETTSWDTQYF.